This T cell receptor beta chain was identified in a study of blood T cell repertoires in COVID-19. Study in general: The samples span acute and convalescent COVID-19 from the United States, Italy and Spain.

V lost 9 bases and J lost 0, with 21 bases in between. Looked up from germline, CDR1 is LNHDA and CDR2 is SQIVND (reference sequence). The CDR3 length is 16 residues. Original processing methods: Amplified reference gene primers provided the basis for estimating nucleated cell counts. Here immunoSEQ multiplex PCR was the method, and the copy in TCRdb shows in-frame clones only, minus some. V, J and clone size were drawn from that table, and D and trimming were deduced from the DNA. The sample carries around 150,000 clones, about 80% recorded once. Sequenced input: PBMCs or T cells enriched from blood (not recorded which). The clonotype originates from a woman between 55 and 75 years old who had recovered from COVID-19. The V gene is TRBV19, the J gene TRBJ2-7; D gene ambiguous. For the CDR3, the DNA is TGTGCCAGCAACCAGAGAGTCTCAGGTCCCTCCTACGAGCAGTACTTC. Translation gives CASNQRVSGPSYEQYF.